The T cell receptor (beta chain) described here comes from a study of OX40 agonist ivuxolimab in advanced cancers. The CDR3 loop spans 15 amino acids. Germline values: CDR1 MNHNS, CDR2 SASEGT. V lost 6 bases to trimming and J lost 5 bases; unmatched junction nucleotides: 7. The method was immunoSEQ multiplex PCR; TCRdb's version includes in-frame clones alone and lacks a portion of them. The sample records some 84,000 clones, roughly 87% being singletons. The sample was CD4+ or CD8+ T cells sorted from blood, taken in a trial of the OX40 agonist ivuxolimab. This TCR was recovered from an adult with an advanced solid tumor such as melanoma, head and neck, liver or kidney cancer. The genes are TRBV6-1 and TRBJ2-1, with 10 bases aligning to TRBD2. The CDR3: CASSETSGADNEQFF. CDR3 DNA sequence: TGTGCCAGCAGCGAAACTAGCGGGGCAGACAATGAGCAGTTCTTC.